This section outlines one TCR beta chain sequence together with its context. The data are from a study of blood T cell repertoires in COVID-19. Study-level information: Specimens from acute and convalescent COVID-19 originated in the United States, Italy and Spain. PBMCs, B-cell-depleted T cells, or T cells were the source of the cDNA or gDNA that made up the material.

In germline, CDR1 is LGHDT, CDR2 YNNKEL (reference sequence). With 2 bases clipped from V and 5 bases from J, the junction kept 5 bases outside the gene matches. The CDR3 consists of 16 residues. Original processing methods: Nucleated cell number was recorded as an estimate derived from reference gene primer amplification. Generated by immunoSEQ multiplex PCR, the TCRdb table keeps only in-frame clones and is missing some. The D gene and trimming were derived from the DNA, and the V and J assignments and clone size from that table. The sample contains around 150,000 clones, over 85% of which appear only once.

The rearrangement joins TRBV3-1 (or the pseudogene TRBV3-2) to TRBJ1-6; TRBD1 matches at 8 bases. The sequencing input was peripheral blood. This receptor was identified in a woman aged 45-65 years with acute or convalescent COVID-19. Here the CDR3 reads CASSQTGGSHNSPLHF. CDR3 coding DNA: TGTGCCAGCAGCCAAACAGGGGGATCCCATAATTCACCCCTCCACTTT.